Listed below are T cell receptor beta chains from one sample, sequenced in a study of T cell repertoires in cytomegalovirus infection. TCRdb re-analysed the reads in MiXCR, keeping a single row per CDR3 protein. The sample shows roughly 600,000 distinct CDR3 sequences, 24% of them seen only once. The sequenced sample consisted of CD8+ T cells from PBMCs. The receptors come from a human donor in good health (CMV status not recorded). Some clones in this sample may be carry-over from other donors' samples. The CDR3 runs from the conserved cysteine through the conserved F or W. D genes are given only for firm matches. Where a row states a size, it is once, few, many or the class of an expanded clone; other rows omit it.

d_gene	v_gene	abundance	j_gene	CDR3aa	CDR3nt
NA	TRBV7-9	many	TRBJ2-7	CASSLDRGRSYEQYF	TGTGCCAGCAGCTTAGATCGGGGCAGATCCTACGAGCAGTACTTC
NA	TRBV29-1	NA	TRBJ2-5	CSVRRDSARETQYF	TGCAGCGTTAGACGGGACTCCGCCCGAGAGACCCAGTACTTC
NA	TRBV29-1	NA	TRBJ2-1	CSVEVQTGGGYNEQFF	TGCAGCGTTGAAGTCCAGACCGGAGGGGGGTACAATGAGCAGTTCTTC
NA	TRBV6-4	NA	TRBJ1-1	CASSEFQGTEAFF	TGTGCCAGCAGTGAATTCCAGGGGACTGAAGCTTTCTTT
NA	TRBV14	NA	TRBJ2-1	CASSQGGAYNYNEQFF	TGTGCCAGCAGCCAGGGCGGGGCCTACAACTACAATGAGCAGTTCTTC
TRBD1	TRBV5-1	NA	TRBJ2-7	CASGQGLSYEQYF	TGCGCCAGTGGACAGGGTTTATCCTACGAGCAGTACTTC
NA	TRBV7-8	many	TRBJ1-5	CASSLEKGYSNQPQHF	TGTGCCAGCAGCTTAGAAAAGGGGTATAGCAATCAGCCCCAGCATTTT
NA	TRBV2	few	TRBJ2-7	CASTGHPAREVYEQYF	TGTGCCAGCACGGGACACCCGGCCCGAGAGGTCTACGAGCAGTACTTC
NA	TRBV6-5	NA	TRBJ2-7	CVSQGLPAYEQYF	TGTGTCAGCCAGGGGCTCCCAGCTTACGAGCAGTACTTC
TRBD1	TRBV3-1	NA	TRBJ2-1	CASSSPGTGMDEQFF	TGTGCCAGCAGCTCCCCCGGGACAGGGATGGATGAGCAGTTCTTC
TRBD1	TRBV20-1	NA	TRBJ1-1	CSASKQGLNTEAFF	TGCAGTGCTAGCAAACAGGGGCTGAACACTGAAGCTTTCTTT
TRBD1	TRBV27	NA	TRBJ1-1	CASKPTGMNTEAFF	TGTGCCAGCAAGCCGACAGGGATGAACACTGAAGCTTTCTTT
NA	TRBV18	few	TRBJ1-1	CASSPQRWDDTEAFF	TGTGCCAGCTCACCACAACGATGGGATGACACTGAAGCTTTCTTT
TRBD2	TRBV5-6	NA	TRBJ2-1	CANSNGLAGGLDEQFF	TGTGCCAACAGCAACGGGCTAGCGGGGGGTTTGGATGAGCAGTTCTTC
NA	TRBV6-1	few	TRBJ1-5	CASSSSGPQHF	TGTGCCAGCAGTTCTTCAGGGCCCCAGCATTTT
NA	TRBV20-1	once	TRBJ2-1	CSANWGDEGLDEQFF	TGCAGTGCTAATTGGGGTGACGAGGGACTGGATGAGCAGTTCTTC
TRBD1	TRBV2	NA	TRBJ1-2	CASTPGVAGGNYGYTF	TGTGCCAGCACCCCTGGGGTGGCAGGGGGGAACTATGGCTACACCTTC
TRBD2	TRBV20-1	NA	TRBJ2-1	CSAKSGGSYNEQFF	TGCAGTGCTAAAAGCGGGGGGTCGTACAATGAGCAGTTCTTC
NA	TRBV29-1	NA	TRBJ2-4	CSVMENIQYF	TGCAGCGTAATGGAGAACATTCAGTACTTC
TRBD2	TRBV10-3	NA	TRBJ2-7	CAISDPSGVIYEQYF	TGTGCCATCAGTGACCCCAGCGGGGTTATATACGAGCAGTACTTC
NA	TRBV4-1	many	TRBJ2-1	CASSQDGSSPRRNEQFF	TGCGCCAGCAGCCAAGATGGGTCTAGCCCAAGAAGGAATGAGCAGTTCTTC
NA	TRBV10-3	few	TRBJ2-1	CAISQFLYNEQFF	TGTGCCATCAGCCAATTCCTCTACAATGAGCAGTTCTTC
TRBD1	TRBV11-3	many	TRBJ2-5	CASSSGQGEGETQYF	TGTGCCAGCAGCTCGGGACAGGGGGAGGGAGAGACCCAGTACTTC
NA	TRBV19	NA	TRBJ1-5	CASSDPRDYSNQPQHF	TGTGCCAGTAGTGACCCCCGGGACTATAGCAATCAGCCCCAGCATTTT
NA	TRBV2	NA	TRBJ1-1	CASSEGGGTTEAFF	TGTGCCAGCAGTGAAGGAGGGGGAACGACTGAAGCTTTCTTT
TRBD1	TRBV7-9	NA	TRBJ2-3	CASSSSMGTGRGDTQYF	TGTGCCAGCAGTTCCTCGATGGGGACAGGGCGTGGAGATACGCAGTATTTT
TRBD2	TRBV11-2	few	TRBJ2-3	CASSLDGWSGGFSSTDTQYF	TGTGCCAGCAGCTTAGATGGATGGAGCGGGGGGTTTTCTAGCACAGATACGCAGTATTTT
NA	TRBV29-1	NA	TRBJ1-1	CSVGRVNTEAFF	TGCAGCGTGGGTAGAGTGAACACTGAAGCTTTCTTT
NA	TRBV29-1	NA	TRBJ1-2	CSVDDPQALYGYTF	TGCAGCGTTGATGACCCCCAGGCCCTCTATGGCTACACCTTC
TRBD2	TRBV20-1	few	TRBJ2-3	CSARAPPGGESTDTQYF	TGCAGTGCTAGAGCCCCCCCGGGGGGGGAGTCCACAGATACGCAGTATTTT
NA	TRBV9	NA	TRBJ2-5	CASSVGLRGTQYF	TGTGCCAGCAGCGTAGGACTACGGGGGACCCAGTACTTC
NA	TRBV28	many	TRBJ2-5	CASSLPGAGDKSGETQYF	TGTGCCAGCAGTTTACCGGGGGCAGGGGATAAGTCCGGAGAGACCCAGTACTTC
NA	TRBV19	few	TRBJ2-2	CASSISWTEYTGELFF	TGTGCCAGTAGTATTTCGTGGACAGAATACACCGGGGAGCTGTTTTTT
NA	TRBV7-8	many	TRBJ2-5	CASTVPRVGRGEETQYF	TGTGCCAGCACGGTCCCGAGGGTAGGCAGGGGCGAAGAGACCCAGTACTTC
NA	TRBV7-6	many	TRBJ2-3	CASSLEPDTDTQYF	TGTGCCAGCAGCTTGGAGCCCGACACAGATACGCAGTATTTT
NA	TRBV7-9	NA	TRBJ1-1	CASSLGPPKSPNTEAFF	TGTGCCAGCAGCTTAGGGCCCCCTAAGTCCCCGAACACTGAAGCTTTCTTT
NA	TRBV5-5	many	TRBJ1-2	CASSLAGRDNYGYTF	TGTGCCAGCAGCTTGGCAGGACGGGATAACTATGGCTACACCTTC
TRBD1	TRBV6-5	many	TRBJ2-3	CASSYIWTGGSTDTQYF	TGTGCCAGCAGTTATATTTGGACAGGGGGAAGCACAGATACGCAGTATTTT
NA	TRBV2	few	TRBJ1-2	CATLSGIRYTF	TGTGCCACCCTCTCAGGGATTCGCTACACCTTC
NA	TRBV7-6	many	TRBJ2-3	CASSVYPTDTQYF	TGTGCCAGCAGCGTCTATCCCACAGATACGCAGTATTTT
TRBD1	TRBV7-9	many	TRBJ2-1	CASSSGQGHNEQFF	TGTGCCAGCAGCTCAGGACAGGGGCACAATGAGCAGTTCTTC
NA	TRBV20-1	NA	TRBJ1-1	CSAPGVDREDWNTEAFF	TGCAGTGCCCCCGGGGTGGACAGAGAGGATTGGAACACTGAAGCTTTCTTT
NA	TRBV6-6	NA	TRBJ2-7	CASSKGASSSYEQYF	TGTGCCAGCAGCAAAGGGGCCAGTAGCTCCTACGAGCAGTACTTC
TRBD1	TRBV20-1	NA	TRBJ2-2	CSASDRGQNTGELFF	TGCAGTGCCTCAGACAGGGGCCAGAACACCGGGGAGCTGTTTTTT
NA	TRBV6-2/TRBV6-3	once	TRBJ2-1	CASSYASSNDQFF	TGTGCCAGCAGTTACGCCTCCTCCAATGATCAGTTCTTC
NA	TRBV12-3/TRBV12-4	few	TRBJ2-3	CASSLGQSTQYF	TGTGCCAGCAGTTTAGGACAGAGTACGCAGTATTTT
NA	TRBV20-1	NA	TRBJ2-7	CSARDPEEGGYEQYF	TGCAGTGCTAGAGACCCGGAGGAGGGCGGGTACGAGCAGTACTTC
NA	TRBV27	few	TRBJ2-3	CASTSTDTQYF	TGTGCCAGCACCTCTACAGATACGCAGTATTTT
NA	TRBV6-2/TRBV6-3	few	TRBJ1-5	CASGPYSNQPQHF	TGTGCCAGCGGACCATATAGCAATCAGCCCCAGCATTTT
NA	TRBV6-2/TRBV6-3	NA	TRBJ1-5	CASSSSGYYQPQHF	TGTGCCAGCAGCTCATCGGGGTATTATCAGCCCCAGCATTTT
NA	TRBV7-9	NA	TRBJ2-1	CASRYRGSRRIEEQFF	TGTGCCAGCAGATACCGGGGCAGTCGGAGAATTGAGGAGCAGTTCTTC
TRBD2	TRBV19	many	TRBJ2-1	CASHQRGGAGNEQFF	TGTGCCAGCCACCAGCGGGGGGGCGCCGGAAATGAGCAGTTCTTC
TRBD1	TRBV7-9	many	TRBJ2-1	CASSLSYRGDRRDEQFF	TGTGCCAGCAGCTTATCCTACCGAGGGGACAGGAGGGATGAGCAGTTCTTC
TRBD2	TRBV14	NA	TRBJ2-1	CASSQERAGGKNEQFF	TGTGCCAGCAGCCAAGAAAGGGCGGGGGGGAAAAATGAGCAGTTCTTC